The clone carrying this T cell receptor (beta chain) was counted at least ten times. Its matching antigen is unknown. Germline CDR1 reads MNHEY; CDR2 reads SMNVEV (reference sequence). V was trimmed by 0 bases and J by 5 bases, leaving 7 bases between them. This CDR3 spans 13 amino acids. This sample was included in a study of Graves' ophthalmopathy and Graves' hyperthyroidism. Amplified material comprised TCR beta CDR3 regions derived from RNA transcripts. The first-round RT-PCR employed HTBI primers together with the Qiagen OneStep RT-PCR kit. A multiplex PCR was then performed as the second round. MiXCR was run by TCRdb on the multiplex PCR reads, yielding one entry per CDR3 protein. Altogether roughly 160,000 distinct CDR3 sequences are present, 39% being singletons, with the ten largest covering over 7%. Study-wide points: Most thyroid-expanded clonotypes exceeding 0.001 frequency were also found in blood.

The receptor was isolated from a man younger than 40 with Graves' ophthalmopathy. The sequencing input was peripheral blood. This chain connects TRBV27 to TRBJ1-1; D is unclear. The CDR3 loop reads CASSLSVGTEAFF. The CDR3, as DNA: TGTGCCAGCAGTTTATCGGTGGGAACTGAAGCTTTCTTT.